This TCR beta chain came from a study of cytomegalovirus exposure and HLA in healthy donors. CDR1 is SGHNT, CDR2 YYREEE, per germline (reference sequence). The CDR3 loop spans 14 amino acids. V lost 0 bases, J lost 1 base, and 7 bases lay in between. Researchers ran the PCR with 60 Vbeta and 13 Jbeta primers. Authors' methods: Roughly 9.9 million shared chains were among the about 80 million unique TCR beta chains that a later analysis counted. Here immunoSEQ multiplex PCR was the method, and the copy in TCRdb shows in-frame clones only, minus some. V and J calls and clone size are copied from that table; D and trimming were computed from the DNA. The sample contains 140,000 to 150,000 clones, almost 80% of which appear only once. Study-level points and caveats: TCR beta V- and J-gene trimming, according to a later analysis, was linked to a missense DCLRE1C variant. Available immune exposure information was restricted to CMV serostatus only. In all likelihood, a cluster of highly shared sequence variants was a sequencing artifact.

This clone occurred a few times. Its antigen is still unknown. The V call is TRBV5-4, the J call TRBJ1-1; D uncertain. The origin of this receptor is a woman aged 35 to 49 in good health and CMV-seropositive. The sample taken for sequencing was PBMCs. CDR3 region: CASSLDVQNTEAFF. The CDR3 nucleotides read TGTGCCAGCAGCTTGGATGTTCAGAACACTGAAGCTTTCTTT. The full variable domain, with the rest looked up from reference TRBV5-4 and TRBJ1-1, is ETGVTQSPTHLIKTRGQQVTLRCSSQSGHNTVSWYQQALGQGPQFIFQYYREEENGRGNFPPRFSGLQFPNYSSELNVNALELDDSALYLCASSLDVQNTEAFFGQGTRLTVV.